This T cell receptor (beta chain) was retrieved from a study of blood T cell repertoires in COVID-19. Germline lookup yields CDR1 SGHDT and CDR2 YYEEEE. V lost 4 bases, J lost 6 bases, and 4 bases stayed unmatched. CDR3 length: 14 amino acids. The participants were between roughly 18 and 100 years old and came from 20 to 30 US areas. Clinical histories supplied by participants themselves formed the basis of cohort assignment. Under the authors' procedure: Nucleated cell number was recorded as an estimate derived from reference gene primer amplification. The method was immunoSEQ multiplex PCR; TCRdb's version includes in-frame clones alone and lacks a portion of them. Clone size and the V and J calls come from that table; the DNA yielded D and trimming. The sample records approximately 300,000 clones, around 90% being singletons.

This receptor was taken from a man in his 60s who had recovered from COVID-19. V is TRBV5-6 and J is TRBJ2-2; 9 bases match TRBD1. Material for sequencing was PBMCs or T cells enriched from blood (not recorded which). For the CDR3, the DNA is TGTGCCAGCAGCCCTAGGACAGGGGCCGGGGAGCTGTTTTTT. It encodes CASSPRTGAGELFF.